Given below is one T cell receptor beta chain in context. This clone was recorded only once. Its cognate antigen has yet to be identified. Base qualities are not provided; no much larger clone lies one nucleotide away. As encoded in the germline V gene, CDR1 is SQVTM while CDR2 is ANQGSEA. The CDR3, from cysteine to phenylalanine, totals 10 residues. CDR3 DNA is the only sequence kept; it has 30 bases, read in frame from the first base. V was cut back by 5 bases and J by 4 bases, leaving a gap of 5 bases between them. This sample is part of a study of blood T cell repertoires in COVID-19 (TCRdb year 2020). Turning to the overall study: Collaborator samples came from the United States, Italy and Spain and covered acute and convalescent phases of COVID-19. The prospective study material was composed of cDNA or gDNA derived from T cells, B-cell-depleted T cells, or PBMCs. The dataset comprised deeply sampled blood TCRbeta repertoires from subjects exposed to, actively infected with, or recovered from COVID-19. The repertoires were released in a freely available public database intended as a resource for research on the immune response to SARS-CoV-2. Samples came from the ongoing ImmuneRACE study (first 160 participants) plus 1,254 subjects from 6 global collaborators. A de-identified subject ID, COVID-19 status, age in years and sex were almost always included in the sample metadata. Where HLA class I and class II types were available, the types were taken from metadata supplied by the sample provider, not from assay-based typing.

The collaborating institutions used their own protocols to collect whole blood in K2EDTA tubes. For TCRbeta analysis, collaborator samples were shipped as frozen whole blood, as isolated PBMCs, or as DNA extracted from either sample type. The immunoSEQ Assay, a bias-controlled multiplex PCR, was used to amplify TCRbeta CDR3 regions from genomic DNA. For the original study's pipeline: The number of nucleated cells in each sample was estimated from the amplification of reference gene primers within the assay. To quantify the absolute abundance of each unique TCRbeta CDR3 rearrangement, sequence reads were collapsed and filtered. For each sample, productive Simpson clonality was calculated as the square root of Simpson's diversity index across productive rearrangements. The immuneACCESS repertoire file appears here via TCRdb, limited to in-frame rearrangements. These files lack a portion of the clones; in checked studies, under half of the deficit traces to unresolved V genes, and the cause of the others is not known. The V and J calls and the clone size are those of that table, but D and trimming were determined from the DNA. For this sample the table gives some 200,000 clones, of which about 86% were detected only once. Roughly 2.4% of the sample goes to the ten largest clones.

General findings and caveats noted by the study authors: The quantity of clinical and demographic metadata differed by source and by participant and was supplied without curation.

Material: peripheral blood. The rearrangement joined TRBV29-1 to TRBJ1-1; the D gene is unclear. The receptor comes from a woman aged 45 to 65 with acute or convalescent COVID-19. In nucleotides, the sequence is TGCAGCGTTCAGGTCACTGAAGCTTTCTTT. Translated, this is CSVQVTEAFF.